This TCR beta chain was identified in a study of T-cell memory formation after mild COVID-19. Study-level information: TCR clustering was largely donor specific.

TCRdb used MiXCR to reprocess the 5' RACE reads, holding one entry per CDR3 protein. Here the sample spans 450,000 or so distinct CDR3 sequences, roughly 25% being singletons. The CDR3 runs 15 residues. V lost 3 bases and J 4 bases, leaving 14 bases between the germline ends. Germline CDR1 is KGHDR and CDR2 is SFDVKD. This clonotype was sampled from an adult woman who had mild COVID-19 (a few samples of this study predate the infection). Cell type and time point are not known. V usage is TRBV24-1 and J usage is TRBJ1-2; D unclear. The source material was PBMCs or a T cell subset sorted from them (not recorded which). CDR3 nucleotide sequence: TGTGCCACCAGTGATCGAACAGAAAACTTCTATGGCTACACCTTC. Its protein product is CATSDRTENFYGYTF.